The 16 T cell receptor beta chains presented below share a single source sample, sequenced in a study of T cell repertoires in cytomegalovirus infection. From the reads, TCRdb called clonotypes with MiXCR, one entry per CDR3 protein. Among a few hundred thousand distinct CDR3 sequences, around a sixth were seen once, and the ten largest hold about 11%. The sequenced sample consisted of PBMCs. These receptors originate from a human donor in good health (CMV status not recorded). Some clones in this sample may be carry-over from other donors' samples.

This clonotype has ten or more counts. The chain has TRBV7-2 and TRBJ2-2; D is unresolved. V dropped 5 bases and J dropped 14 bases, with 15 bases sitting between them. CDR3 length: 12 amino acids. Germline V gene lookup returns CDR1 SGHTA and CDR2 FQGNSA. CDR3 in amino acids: CASSPGGTNLFF. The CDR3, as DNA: TGTGCCAGCAGCCCTGGCGGCACTAATCTGTTTTTT.

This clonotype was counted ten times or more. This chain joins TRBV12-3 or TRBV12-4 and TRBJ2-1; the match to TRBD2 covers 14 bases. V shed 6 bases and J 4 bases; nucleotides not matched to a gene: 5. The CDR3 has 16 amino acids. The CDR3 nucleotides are TGTGCCAGCAGCCGGACTAGCGGGGGGTCTTACAATGAGCAGTTCTTC. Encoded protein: CASSRTSGGSYNEQFF.

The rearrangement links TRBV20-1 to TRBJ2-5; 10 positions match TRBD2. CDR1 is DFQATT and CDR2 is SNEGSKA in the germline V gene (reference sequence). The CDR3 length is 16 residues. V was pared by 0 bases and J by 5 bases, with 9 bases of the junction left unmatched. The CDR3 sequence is CSARDYKRGGLETQYF. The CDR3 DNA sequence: TGCAGTGCTAGAGATTATAAGCGGGGGGGCCTTGAGACCCAGTACTTC.

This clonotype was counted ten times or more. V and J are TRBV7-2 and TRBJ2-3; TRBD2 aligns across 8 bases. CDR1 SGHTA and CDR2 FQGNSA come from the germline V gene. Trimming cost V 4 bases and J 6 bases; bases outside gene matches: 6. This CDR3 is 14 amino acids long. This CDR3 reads CASSSGLASDTQYF. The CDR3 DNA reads TGTGCCAGCAGCTCAGGACTAGCATCCGATACGCAGTATTTT.

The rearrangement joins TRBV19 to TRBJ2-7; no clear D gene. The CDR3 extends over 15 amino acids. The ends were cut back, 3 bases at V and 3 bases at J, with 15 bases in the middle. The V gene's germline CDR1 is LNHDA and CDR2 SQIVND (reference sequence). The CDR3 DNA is TGTGCCAGTAGTATCTCCACGGCAGTGATCTACGAGCAGTACTTC. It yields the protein CASSISTAVIYEQYF. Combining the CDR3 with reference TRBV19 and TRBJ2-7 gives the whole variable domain DGGITQSPKYLFRKEGQNVTLSCEQNLNHDAMYWYRQDPGQGLRLIYYSQIVNDFQKGDIAEGYSVSREKKESFPLTVTSAQKNPTAFYLCASSISTAVIYEQYFGPGTRLTVT.

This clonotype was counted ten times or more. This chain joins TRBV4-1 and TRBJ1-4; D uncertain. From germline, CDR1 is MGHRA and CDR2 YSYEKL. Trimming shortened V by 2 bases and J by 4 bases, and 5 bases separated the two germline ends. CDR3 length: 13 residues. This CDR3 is CASSQLGNEKLFF. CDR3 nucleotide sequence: TGCGCCAGCAGCCAATTAGGTAATGAAAAACTGTTTTTT.

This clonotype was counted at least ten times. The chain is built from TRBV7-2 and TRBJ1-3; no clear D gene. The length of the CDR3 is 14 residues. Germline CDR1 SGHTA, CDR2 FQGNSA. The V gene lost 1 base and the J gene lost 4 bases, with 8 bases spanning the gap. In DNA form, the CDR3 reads TGTGCCAGCAGCTTAGTCCCCGGAGGAAACACCATATATTTT. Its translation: CASSLVPGGNTIYF.

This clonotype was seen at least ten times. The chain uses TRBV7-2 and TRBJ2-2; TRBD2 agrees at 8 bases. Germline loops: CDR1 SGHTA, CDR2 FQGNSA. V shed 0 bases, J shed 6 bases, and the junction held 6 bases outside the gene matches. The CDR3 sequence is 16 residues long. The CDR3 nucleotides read TGTGCCAGCAGCTTAGCGGGGGCGGGACTAGCCGGGGAGCTGTTTTTT. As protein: CASSLAGAGLAGELFF. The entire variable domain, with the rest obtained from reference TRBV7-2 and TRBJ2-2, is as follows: GAGVSQSPSNKVTEKGKDVELRCDPISGHTALYWYRQSLGQGLEFLIYFQGNSAPDKSGLPSDRFSAERTGGSVSTLTIQRTQQEDSAVYLCASSLAGAGLAGELFFGEGSRLTVL.

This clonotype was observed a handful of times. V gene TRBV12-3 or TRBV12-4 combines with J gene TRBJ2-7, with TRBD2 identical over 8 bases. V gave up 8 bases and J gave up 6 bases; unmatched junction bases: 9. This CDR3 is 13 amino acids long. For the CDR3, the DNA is TGTGCCAGCTACCGGGGGGGCGGATTCGAGCAGTACTTC. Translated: CASYRGGGFEQYF.

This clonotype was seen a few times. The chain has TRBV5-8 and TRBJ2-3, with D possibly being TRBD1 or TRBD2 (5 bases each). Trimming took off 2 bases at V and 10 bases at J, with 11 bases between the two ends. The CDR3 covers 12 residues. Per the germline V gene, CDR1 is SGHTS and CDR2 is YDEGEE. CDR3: CASSLPGPSQYF. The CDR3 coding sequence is TGTGCCAGCAGCTTACCGGGACCGTCGCAGTATTTT.

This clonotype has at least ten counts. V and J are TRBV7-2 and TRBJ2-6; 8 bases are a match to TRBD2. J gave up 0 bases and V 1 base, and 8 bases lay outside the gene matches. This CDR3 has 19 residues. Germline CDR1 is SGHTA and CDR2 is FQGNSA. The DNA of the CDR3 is TGTGCCAGCAGCTTAGTCTCCGGGGGGGAAACCTCTGGGGCCAACGTCCTGACTTTC. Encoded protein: CASSLVSGGETSGANVLTF. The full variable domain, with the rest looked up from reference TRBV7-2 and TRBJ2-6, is GAGVSQSPSNKVTEKGKDVELRCDPISGHTALYWYRQSLGQGLEFLIYFQGNSAPDKSGLPSDRFSAERTGGSVSTLTIQRTQQEDSAVYLCASSLVSGGETSGANVLTFGAGSRLTVL.

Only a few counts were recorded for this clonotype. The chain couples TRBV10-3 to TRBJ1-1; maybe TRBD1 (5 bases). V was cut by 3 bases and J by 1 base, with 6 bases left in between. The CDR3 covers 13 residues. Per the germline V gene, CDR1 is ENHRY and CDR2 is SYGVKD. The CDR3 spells CAISDDRNTEAFF. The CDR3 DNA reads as TGTGCCATCAGTGACGACAGGAACACTGAAGCTTTCTTT.

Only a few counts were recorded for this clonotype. CDR3 in amino acids: CASSVGRGETNEKLFF. Written as DNA, the CDR3 is TGTGCCAGCAGCGTCGGTAGGGGCGAGACTAATGAAAAACTGTTTTTT. This sequence joins TRBV7-2 and TRBJ1-4, with a possible D match to TRBD1 (5 bases). Germline V gives CDR1 SGHTA, CDR2 FQGNSA. The CDR3 runs to 16 residues. V was trimmed by 5 bases and J by 2 bases, leaving 15 bases between them. Variable domain in full (rest from reference TRBV7-2 and TRBJ1-4): GAGVSQSPSNKVTEKGKDVELRCDPISGHTALYWYRQSLGQGLEFLIYFQGNSAPDKSGLPSDRFSAERTGGSVSTLTIQRTQQEDSAVYLCASSVGRGETNEKLFFGSGTQLSVL.

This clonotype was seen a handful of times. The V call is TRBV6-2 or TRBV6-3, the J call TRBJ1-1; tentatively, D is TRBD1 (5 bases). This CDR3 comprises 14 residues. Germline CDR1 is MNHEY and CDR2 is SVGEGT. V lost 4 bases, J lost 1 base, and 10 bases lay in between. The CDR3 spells CASSSAGENTEAFF. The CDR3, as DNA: TGTGCCAGCAGTTCGGCGGGGGAGAACACTGAAGCTTTCTTT.

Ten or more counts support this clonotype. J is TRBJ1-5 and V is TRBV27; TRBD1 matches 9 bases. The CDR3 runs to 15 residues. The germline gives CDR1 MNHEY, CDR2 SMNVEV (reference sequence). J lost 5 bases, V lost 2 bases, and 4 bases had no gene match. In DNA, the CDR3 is TGTGCCAGCAGTTTAACAGGGGGCGGGGATCAGCCCCAGCATTTT. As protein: CASSLTGGGDQPQHF.

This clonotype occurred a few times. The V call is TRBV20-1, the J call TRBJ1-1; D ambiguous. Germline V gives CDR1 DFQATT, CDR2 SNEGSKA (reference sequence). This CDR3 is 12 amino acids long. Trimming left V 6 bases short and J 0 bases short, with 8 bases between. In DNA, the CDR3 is TGCAGTGCCCCTACCTTGAACACTGAAGCTTTCTTT. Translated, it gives CSAPTLNTEAFF.